This T cell receptor (beta chain) was sequenced in a study of CXCR3-negative and CXCR3-positive naive CD8 T cells. Germline V lookup: CDR1 ENHRY, CDR2 SYGVKD. This CDR3 contains 13 residues. TRB cDNA libraries were made by UMI-labeled 5' RACE. Reanalyzing the 5' RACE reads, TCRdb keeps one entry per CDR3 protein, without DNA. This sample lists about 120,000 distinct CDR3 sequences; its ten largest clones have 0.45% to 0.6%. The sequence was collected from a human donor in good health. Some clones in this sample may be carry-over from other donors' samples. The chain is built from TRBV10-3 and TRBJ1-6. Source material: naive CXCR3- CD8+ T cells from blood. Subset noted: CD45RO-CCR7+CD27+CD95- naive CD8+ T cells lacking CXCR3 (TNR3-). The CDR3 here is CAIVSGSNSTLHF.